The 23 T cell receptor beta chains presented below share a single source sample, sequenced in a study of T cells in Graves' hyperthyroidism and ophthalmopathy. The TCR beta CDR3 regions underwent amplification using RNA transcripts as the source. The HTBI primer set drove a first-round RT-PCR of the TCR CDR3. TCRdb independently ran MiXCR on the multiplex PCR reads; one entry per CDR3 protein. Here the sample spans hundreds of thousands of distinct CDR3 sequences, around 20% being singletons. Sequenced input: blood. These TCRs come from a woman aged 50 to 60 with Graves' hyperthyroidism that later progressed to Graves' ophthalmopathy.

Of note for this clonotype: A read error is possible here, since a much larger clone lies one base away. The chain employs TRBV5-1 and TRBJ1-2, with 7 bases aligning to TRBD1. CDR1 and CDR2 from the germline V gene are SGHRS and YFSETQ. This CDR3 has 15 residues. V lost 2 bases, J lost 1 base, and 5 bases stayed unmatched. The CDR3 coding sequence is TGCGCCAGCAGCTTCCGACAGGGAGTTAACTATGGCTACACCTTC. It codes for CASSFRQGVNYGYTF.

This chain links TRBV27 with TRBJ2-1, with D perhaps TRBD1 or TRBD2 (6 bases each). The CDR3 loop spans 15 amino acids. Germline V gene lookup returns CDR1 MNHEY and CDR2 SMNVEV (reference sequence). V was pared by 2 bases and J by 1 base, with 9 bases between. The CDR3 sequence: CASSLTGRSYNEQFF. DNA of the CDR3: TGTGCCAGCAGTTTAACAGGGAGGTCCTACAATGAGCAGTTCTTC.

This clonotype showed up many times. The genes are TRBV3-1 and TRBJ1-2; TRBD1 aligns across 7 bases. Losses at the gene ends were 4 bases for V and 6 bases for J; bases not matched to a gene: 11. Germline CDR1 LGHDT, CDR2 YNNKEL (reference sequence). The CDR3 is 15 residues long. As DNA, the CDR3 is TGTGCCAGCAGCCCTACGAGACAGGGAGTAAATGGCTACACCTTC. Translated: CASSPTRQGVNGYTF.

The sample holds many counts of this clonotype. The chain combines TRBV5-1 with TRBJ2-3; no reliable D call. Germline V lookup: CDR1 SGHRS, CDR2 YFSETQ. This CDR3 has 16 amino acids. V lost 1 base to trimming and J lost 0 bases, with 12 bases between them. CDR3: CASSLPTSLSTDTQYF. The CDR3 bases are TGCGCCAGCAGCTTGCCTACTTCGTTAAGCACAGATACGCAGTATTTT.

As for this clonotype: Since a much larger clone is just one base distant, this may be a read error. The gene calls are TRBV2 and TRBJ1-5, with a possible D match to TRBD1 (5 bases). This CDR3 comprises 16 residues. Per the germline V gene, CDR1 is SNHLY and CDR2 is FYNNEI. The CDR3 DNA sequence: TGTGCCAGCAGATCGGGGGGAACCTATAGCAGTCAGCCCCAGCATTTT. Its protein is CASRSGGTYSSQPQHF.

At least ten counts were recorded for this clonotype. The chain employs TRBV2 and TRBJ1-2, with 7 bases identical to TRBD1. The germline gives CDR1 SNHLY, CDR2 FYNNEI. Trimming at V came to 6 bases and at J to 3 bases, leaving 1 base not matched to a gene. CDR3 length: 12 amino acids. The CDR3: CASRQGDYGYTF. The CDR3 DNA reads TGTGCCAGCAGGCAGGGGGACTATGGCTACACCTTC.

This clonotype has a handful of counts. The rearrangement uses TRBV20-1 and TRBJ1-1; D is uncertain. Germline values: CDR1 DFQATT, CDR2 SNEGSKA (reference sequence). The ends were cut back, 1 base at V and 3 bases at J, with 12 bases in the middle. This CDR3 contains 14 residues. DNA for the CDR3: TGCAGTGCTAGAGCCGGTATCGGATACACTGAAGCTTTCTTT. Protein: CSARAGIGYTEAFF.

The gene calls are TRBV30 and TRBJ2-7, with 7 bases fitting TRBD2. J lost 3 bases, V lost 4 bases, and 3 bases had no gene match. Germline CDR1 reads GTSNPN; CDR2 reads SVGIG (reference sequence). There are 12 residues in the CDR3. The CDR3, as DNA: TGTGCCTGGAAAGCTAGCGGCTACGAGCAGTACTTC. It is translated as CAWKASGYEQYF.

This clonotype was counted at least ten times. The chain uses TRBV11-2 and TRBJ2-1; D possibly corresponds to TRBD2 (6 bases). There are 13 residues in the CDR3. With 3 bases removed from V and 4 bases from J, the gap between germline ends came to 7 bases. In germline, CDR1 is SGHAT, CDR2 FQNNGV. The CDR3 region has the DNA TGTGCCAGCAGCTTTGGAGGGTACAATGAGCAGTTCTTC. Translating it yields CASSFGGYNEQFF. The whole variable domain, remainder taken from reference TRBV11-2 and TRBJ2-1, is EAGVAQSPRYKIIEKRQSVAFWCNPISGHATLYWYQQILGQGPKLLIQFQNNGVVDDSQLPKDRFSAERLKGVDSTLKIQPAKLEDSAVYLCASSFGGYNEQFFGPGTRLTVL.

This clonotype was detected a few times. The rearrangement uses TRBV27 and TRBJ1-4; possibly TRBD1 for D (5 bases). This CDR3 region has 15 residues. The V end was cut by 4 bases, the J end by 5 bases, with 14 bases between. Germline assignment: CDR1 MNHEY and CDR2 SMNVEV (reference sequence). This CDR3 is CASSYRGRENEKLFF. Written as DNA, the CDR3 is TGTGCCAGCAGTTACCGGGGCCGGGAGAATGAAAAACTGTTTTTT.

Turning to this clonotype: An end of the junction differs from the germline gene, which may be a read error. The chain combines TRBV7-6 with TRBJ2-5; 8 bases map to TRBD2. This CDR3 region has 17 residues. CDR1 SGHVS and CDR2 FNYEAQ come from the germline V gene. The CDR3 sequence is CASSLDHRGGLQETPYF. CDR3 sequence (DNA): TGTGCCAGCAGCTTAGATCATCGGGGGGGCCTGCAAGAGACCCCGTACTTC.

This rearrangement joins TRBV19 to TRBJ1-2, with D tentatively TRBD1 (5 bases). Germline CDR1 reads LNHDA; CDR2 reads SQIVND (reference sequence). There are 13 residues in the CDR3. Trimming pared 6 bases from V and 1 base from J, leaving 9 bases between. DNA of the CDR3: TGTGCCAGTAGGAAACAGGATAACTATGGCTACACCTTC. Translating gives CASRKQDNYGYTF. Drawing the rest from reference TRBV19 and TRBJ1-2, the complete variable domain is DGGITQSPKYLFRKEGQNVTLSCEQNLNHDAMYWYRQDPGQGLRLIYYSQIVNDFQKGDIAEGYSVSREKKESFPLTVTSAQKNPTAFYLCASRKQDNYGYTFGSGTRLTVV.

The V call is TRBV6-1, the J call TRBJ2-1; no clear D. The DNA end is more similar to TRBJ2-7, so the J call may be wrong. The CDR3 loop spans 11 amino acids. The germline CDR1 and CDR2 sequences are MNHNS and SASEGT. The CDR3 coding sequence is TGTGCCAGCAGTGCGTACAATGAGCAGTACTTC. Amino acids: CASSAYNEQYF.

This chain joins TRBV6-1 and TRBJ2-5, with 7 bases aligning to TRBD2. Trimming took 4 bases from V and 2 from J; bases not matched to a gene: 7. The CDR3 sequence is 15 residues long. CDR1 and CDR2 (germline): MNHNS, SASEGT. The CDR3 nucleotides are TGTGCCAGCAGTGGGCTAGCGGAGGGACAAGAGACCCAGTACTTC. Translation: CASSGLAEGQETQYF.

The CDR3 loop is CASRTVGGASYGYTF. In DNA, the CDR3 is TGTGCCAGTAGGACCGTTGGGGGCGCGAGCTATGGCTACACCTTC. The chain uses TRBV19 and TRBJ1-2; the D gene is possibly TRBD1 (6 bases). Germline V gene lookup returns CDR1 LNHDA and CDR2 SQIVND (reference sequence). Between the trimmed V and J ends, which lost 6 bases and 4 bases, there was a span of 18 bases. CDR3 length: 15 amino acids.

This clonotype has just a few counts. CDR3 in DNA: TGTGCCAGCTATACCTCGACCTTACCCTATGGCTACACCTTC. It is translated as CASYTSTLPYGYTF. The chain carries TRBV6-2 or TRBV6-3 and TRBJ1-2, with D unresolved. The CDR3 totals 14 residues. CDR1 and CDR2 (germline): MNHEY, SVGEGT. Trimming stripped 8 bases from V and 4 bases from J, with 17 bases between.

This clonotype was seen ten or more times. This chain connects TRBV6-1 to TRBJ1-1; unclear D gene. This CDR3 spans 11 amino acids. V lost 3 bases to trimming and J lost 8 bases, with 7 bases between them. Per germline, CDR1 MNHNS and CDR2 SASEGT. The DNA of the CDR3 is TGTGCCAGCAGTGACGTGAGCGAAGCTTTCTTT. Translation gives CASSDVSEAFF.

This chain joins TRBV6-2 or TRBV6-3 and TRBJ2-1; 8 bases match TRBD2. The CDR3 spans 14 residues. Germline CDR1 reads MNHEY; CDR2 reads SVGEGT. V lost 2 bases and J lost 9; bases outside the gene matches: 6. As DNA, the CDR3 is TGTGCCAGCAGTTACGGGACTAGTTATTTTGAGCAGTTCTTC. Its translation: CASSYGTSYFEQFF.

The sample holds a few counts of this clonotype. The chain combines TRBV6-1 with TRBJ2-2; 7 bases line up with TRBD1. The V gene's germline CDR1 is MNHNS and CDR2 SASEGT. The J segment lost 1 base and the V segment lost 7 bases, leaving 6 bases of the junction unmatched. The length of the CDR3 is 15 residues. Here the CDR3 DNA reads TGTGCCAGCACCAGGGACAGCAAGAACACCGGGGAGCTGTTTTTT. It specifies CASTRDSKNTGELFF.

The chain carries TRBV7-2 and TRBJ2-5; 7 bases line up with TRBD2. Germline CDR1 is SGHTA and CDR2 is FQGNSA. J was trimmed by 13 bases and V by 4 bases; bases with no gene match: 12. This CDR3 is built from 13 residues. The CDR3 reads CASSSTFGDYPYF. CDR3 sequence (DNA): TGTGCCAGCAGCTCCACCTTCGGGGACTACCCGTACTTC.

This sequence joins TRBV19 and TRBJ1-2, with D possibly being TRBD1 (5 bases). Looked up from germline, CDR1 is LNHDA and CDR2 is SQIVND (reference sequence). The CDR3 sequence is 11 residues long. With 10 bases removed from V and 6 bases from J, the gap between germline ends came to 12 bases. CDR3 DNA: TGTGCCACCTGGACAAGCGATGGCTACACCTTC. Residues: CATWTSDGYTF.

As for this clonotype: The junction shows a germline mismatch at one end, possibly a read error. This chain uses TRBV10-1 with TRBJ2-1; tentatively, D is TRBD1 or TRBD2 (5 bases each). This CDR3 comprises 16 residues. Germline CDR1 is WNHNN and CDR2 is SYGVQD (reference sequence). CDR3 in DNA: TGCGCCAGCAGTGAGTCGCAGGGCCGGGGATACAATGAGCAGCTCTTC. Protein: CASSESQGRGYNEQLF.

This clonotype was seen at least ten times. The chain is built from TRBV11-2 and TRBJ2-7; possibly TRBD1 for D (6 bases). Looked up from germline, CDR1 is SGHAT and CDR2 is FQNNGV. Between the trimmed V and J ends, which lost 0 bases and 5 bases, there was a span of 17 bases. The CDR3 has 16 residues. CDR3 in DNA: TGTGCCAGCAGCTTAGATTTAGTCAGGGGAGTGAACGAGCAGTACTTC. The encoded protein is CASSLDLVRGVNEQYF.